Following are 27 T cell receptor beta chains from one sample sequenced in a study of blood T cell repertoires in COVID-19. Generated by immunoSEQ multiplex PCR, the TCRdb table keeps only in-frame clones and is missing some. Here the sample spans 140,000 to 150,000 clones, over 75% being singletons. Sequenced: peripheral blood. Receptor source: a human donor in a cohort sampled during active COVID-19.

V is TRBV7-2 and J is TRBJ2-3; 9 bases align to TRBD2. Germline V gives CDR1 SGHTA, CDR2 FQGNSA. The ends lost 3 bases at V and 2 bases at J; junction bases unmatched: 0. There are 14 residues in the CDR3. The CDR3 DNA reads as TGTGCCAGCAGCTTGGGACTAGCCACAGATACGCAGTATTTT. Translation: CASSLGLATDTQYF.

The chain links TRBV4-3 to TRBJ2-1, with D perhaps matching TRBD1 (6 bases). From germline, CDR1 is LGHNA and CDR2 YSLEER. The CDR3 loop spans 15 amino acids. Trimming took 1 base from V and 10 from J, leaving 17 bases between them. The CDR3 DNA sequence: TGCGCCAGCAGCCAAGTCGTCGGGACAACCATGGAGCAGTTCTTC. This translates into CASSQVVGTTMEQFF.

There are a few counts of this clone. The chain joins TRBV19 to TRBJ1-5; a possible D gene is TRBD1 (5 bases). There are 17 residues in the CDR3. Germline loops: CDR1 LNHDA, CDR2 SQIVND (reference sequence). The V and J ends lost 6 bases and 4 bases respectively, with 22 bases between them. CDR3 bases: TGTGCCAGTAGGGCCGGTGGCTACGGACAAATTAATCAGCCCCAGCATTTT. This translates into CASRAGGYGQINQPQHF.

The rearrangement joins TRBV3-1 (or the pseudogene TRBV3-2) to TRBJ1-1, with 9 nucleotides matching TRBD1. With V trimmed by 3 bases and J by 10 bases, 9 bases remained unmatched. The germline gives CDR1 LGHDT, CDR2 YNNKEL (reference sequence). This CDR3 contains 14 residues. The CDR3 bases are TGTGCCAGCAGCCAGGGGGACAGGGAAGGCAGAGCTTTCTTT. This encodes CASSQGDREGRAFF.

This clone was seen a handful of times. V gene TRBV19 combines with J gene TRBJ2-2, with TRBD1 identical over 8 bases. The CDR3 has 15 residues. Germline CDR1 LNHDA, CDR2 SQIVND (reference sequence). The V segment lost 7 bases and the J segment 4 bases; nucleotides outside the gene matches: 8. The CDR3 DNA reads TGTGCCAGTACCTCCTGGACAGGGATCACCGGGGAGCTGTTTTTT. Protein product: CASTSWTGITGELFF.

This clone came up once. V and J are TRBV5-1 and TRBJ1-2; 7 bases fit TRBD1. The CDR3 extends over 13 amino acids. Germline V CDR1 and CDR2: SGHRS, YFSETQ. V lost 2 bases to trimming and J lost 4 bases; unmatched junction nucleotides: 2. CDR3 residues: CASSFGTAYGYTF. In DNA, the CDR3 is TGCGCCAGCAGCTTCGGGACAGCCTATGGCTACACCTTC.

This chain uses TRBV11-3 with TRBJ2-6; tentative D call: TRBD2 (6 bases). This CDR3 comprises 17 residues. The V end lost 5 bases, the J end lost 0 bases, and 14 bases lay between the germline ends. The germline V gene has CDR1 SGHNT and CDR2 YENEEA. The DNA for the CDR3 is TGTGCCAGCAGCCTCCGGGAGCTTAACTCTGGGGCCAACGTCCTGACTTTC. It encodes CASSLRELNSGANVLTF.

The rearrangement joins TRBV10-3 to TRBJ1-1; 7 nucleotides agree with TRBD1. Unmatched junction bases numbered 10, after V lost 2 bases and J lost 4 bases. This CDR3 has 16 residues. Germline V gene sequence: CDR1 ENHRY, CDR2 SYGVKD. In DNA form, the CDR3 reads TGTGCCATCAGTGAGCGACCCCAGGGGGTGGGCACTGAAGCTTTCTTT. The encoded protein is CAISERPQGVGTEAFF.

The chain has TRBV7-7 and TRBJ2-2, with 8 bases matching TRBD1. The CDR3 sequence is 17 residues long. V dropped 0 bases and J dropped 3; count of bases not matched to a gene: 6. Germline-derived CDR1 and CDR2 are SSHAT and FNYEAQ (reference sequence). CDR3 DNA: TGTGCCAGCAGCTTAGCTTTAAGACAGGGGCACACCGGGGAGCTGTTTTTT. Encoded protein: CASSLALRQGHTGELFF.

The chain carries TRBV5-5 and TRBJ1-2; D remains unclear. Germline CDR1 is SGHKS and CDR2 is YYEKEE (reference sequence). Deletions cut 0 bases from V and 4 bases from J, with 10 bases between. The CDR3 contains 14 residues. The CDR3 protein is CASSLGVIRYGYTF. The CDR3, as DNA: TGTGCCAGCAGCTTGGGCGTGATTCGCTATGGCTACACCTTC.

The chain has TRBV6-5 and TRBJ2-7; D possibly corresponds to TRBD1 (6 bases). CDR1 and CDR2 (germline): MNHEY, SVGAGI. Trimming pared 6 bases from V and 2 bases from J, leaving 11 bases between. The length of the CDR3 is 13 residues. The CDR3 region is CASSRTATYEQYF. Here the CDR3 DNA reads TGTGCCAGCAGCCGGACAGCGACCTACGAGCAGTACTTC.

This clone has a handful of counts. The gene calls are TRBV12-5 and TRBJ1-3, with TRBD1 as a possible D gene (5 bases). The germline V gene has CDR1 LGHNT and CDR2 FRNRAP. The CDR3 contains 13 residues. Trimming stripped 6 bases from V and 2 bases from J, with 8 bases between. The CDR3 is CASGPRAGNTIYF. CDR3 nucleotides: TGTGCTAGTGGACCCAGGGCTGGAAACACCATATATTTT. Complete variable domain (other parts from reference TRBV12-5 and TRBJ1-3): DARVTQTPRHKVTEMGQEVTMRCQPILGHNTVFWYRQTMMQGLELLAYFRNRAPLDDSGMPKDRFSAEMPDATLATLKIQPSEPRDSAVYFCASGPRAGNTIYFGEGSWLTVV.

V gene TRBV28 combines with J gene TRBJ1-3, with 7 bases fitting TRBD1. V was clipped by 5 bases and J by 0 bases; unmatched bases: 4. There are 15 residues in the CDR3. CDR1 and CDR2 from the germline V gene are MDHEN and SYDVKM. The CDR3 sequence is CASSTGQRSGNTIYF. In DNA, the CDR3 is TGTGCCAGCAGTACGGGACAGCGCTCTGGAAACACCATATATTTT. Together with reference TRBV28 and TRBJ1-3, the CDR3 gives the full variable domain: DVKVTQSSRYLVKRTGEKVFLECVQDMDHENMFWYRQDPGLGLRLIYFSYDVKMKEKGDIPEGYSVSREKKERFSLILESASTNQTSMYLCASSTGQRSGNTIYFGEGSWLTVV.

The V gene is TRBV18, the J gene TRBJ1-5; D gene uncertain. Trimming took off 2 bases at V and 6 bases at J, with 11 bases between the two ends. Germline V gives CDR1 KGHSH, CDR2 LQKENI. The CDR3 has 14 amino acids. This chain's CDR3 is CASSPAETSQPQHF. The CDR3 coding sequence is TGTGCCAGCTCACCAGCTGAAACGAGTCAGCCCCAGCATTTT. The full variable domain, in which reference TRBV18 and TRBJ1-5 provide the parts outside the CDR3, is NAGVMQNPRHLVRRRGQEARLRCSPMKGHSHVYWYRQLPEEGLKFMVYLQKENIIDESGMPKERFSAEFPKEGPSILRIQQVVRGDSAAYFCASSPAETSQPQHFGDGTRLSIL.

The CDR3 protein is CASRTSTGGQRTEAFF. The CDR3 DNA reads TGCGCCAGCAGAACGTCGACAGGGGGCCAACGGACTGAAGCTTTCTTT. This chain links TRBV5-1 with TRBJ1-1, with TRBD1 matching 10 bases. The CDR3 length is 16 residues. The V gene end was trimmed by 5 bases and the J gene end by 5 bases; junction bases not matched to a gene: 12. The germline CDR1 and CDR2 sequences are SGHRS and YFSETQ.

The gene calls are TRBV19 and TRBJ1-6; 7 nucleotides match TRBD1. The CDR3 extends over 14 amino acids. Trimming removed 8 bases from V and 5 bases from J; junction bases left unmatched: 6. Germline V lookup: CDR1 LNHDA, CDR2 SQIVND (reference sequence). For the CDR3, the DNA is TGTGCCAGTGGCTGGGACAGCAATAATTCACCCCTCCACTTT. It is translated as CASGWDSNNSPLHF.

DNA of the CDR3: TGTGCCAGCATCTGGGGGCCGGACACCGGGGAGCTGTTTTTT. This gives the protein CASIWGPDTGELFF. The chain carries TRBV7-2 and TRBJ2-2; tentative D call: TRBD1 (6 bases). V lost 7 bases and J 3 bases, leaving 12 bases between the germline ends. The CDR3 length is 14 residues. Germline assignment: CDR1 SGHTA and CDR2 FQGNSA.

The chain joins TRBV7-8 to TRBJ1-2, with 8 bases fitting TRBD1. Germline V gives CDR1 SGHVS, CDR2 FQNEAQ. With V trimmed by 5 bases and J by 2 bases, 7 bases remained unmatched. This CDR3 spans 15 amino acids. The CDR3 DNA sequence: TGTGCCAGCAGCGTCAGGGGGCGACAGAACTATGGCTACACCTTC. Protein sequence: CASSVRGRQNYGYTF.

The chain has TRBV18 and TRBJ1-5; no reliable D call. Germline CDR1 KGHSH, CDR2 LQKENI. This CDR3 is built from 15 residues. Trimming removed 3 bases from V and 0 bases from J, with 9 bases in between. The CDR3 DNA is TGTGCCAGCTCACCCCTACGAAATAGCAATCAGCCCCAGCATTTT. Translating it yields CASSPLRNSNQPQHF.

The chain has TRBV7-2 and TRBJ1-5; D perhaps matches TRBD1 (6 bases). The V gene lost 5 bases and the J gene lost 5 bases, with 16 bases spanning the gap. CDR1 SGHTA and CDR2 FQGNSA come from the germline V gene. This CDR3 has 15 residues. This chain's CDR3 is CASSPRWGPDQPQHF. CDR3 DNA: TGTGCCAGCAGCCCCCGTTGGGGGCCCGATCAGCCCCAGCATTTT. Drawing the rest from reference TRBV7-2 and TRBJ1-5, the complete variable domain is GAGVSQSPSNKVTEKGKDVELRCDPISGHTALYWYRQSLGQGLEFLIYFQGNSAPDKSGLPSDRFSAERTGGSVSTLTIQRTQQEDSAVYLCASSPRWGPDQPQHFGDGTRLSIL.

The CDR3 here is CASTPDRDRGYTF. The DNA of the CDR3 is TGTGCCAGTACGCCAGACAGGGATAGAGGCTACACCTTC. The chain carries TRBV19 and TRBJ1-2, with 7 bases that match TRBD1. Germline V CDR1 and CDR2: LNHDA, SQIVND (reference sequence). The ends lost 7 bases at V and 8 bases at J; junction bases unmatched: 10. The CDR3 sequence is 13 residues long.

This clone appeared once. The chain is built from TRBV11-2 and TRBJ2-5, with unresolved D. Trimming stripped 7 bases from V and 5 bases from J, with 17 bases between. The CDR3 loop spans 14 amino acids. Germline lookup yields CDR1 SGHAT and CDR2 FQNNGV. CDR3 in amino acids: CASNALSAAETQYF. The DNA of the CDR3 is TGTGCCAGCAACGCCCTCTCGGCGGCGGAGACCCAGTACTTC.

The rearrangement uses TRBV9 and TRBJ2-2; D call uncertain. The CDR3 sequence is 15 residues long. In germline, CDR1 is SGDLS, CDR2 YYNGEE. The ends were cut back, 4 bases at V and 1 base at J, with 11 bases in the middle. CDR3 in DNA: TGTGCCAGCAGCCCGAGACGGGTGAACACCGGGGAGCTGTTTTTT. Translating it yields CASSPRRVNTGELFF.

The chain recombines TRBV9 with TRBJ2-7, with 10 bases fitting TRBD2. J gave up 5 bases and V 4 bases, and 6 bases lay outside the gene matches. Per germline, CDR1 SGDLS and CDR2 YYNGEE. CDR3 length: 14 amino acids. The CDR3 DNA reads TGTGCCAGCAGCCAATTCGGGACTAGCGACGAGCAGTACTTC. Its translation is CASSQFGTSDEQYF.

In this sample, this clone turned up a few times. The rearrangement uses TRBV6-2 or TRBV6-3 and TRBJ1-2, with D uncertain. The CDR3 has 12 amino acids. The V and J ends lost 2 bases and 5 bases respectively, with 6 bases between them. CDR1 and CDR2 from the germline V gene are MNHEY and SVGEGT. The CDR3 spells CASSYTPYGYTF. CDR3 coding DNA: TGTGCCAGCAGTTACACTCCGTATGGCTACACCTTC.

The chain recombines TRBV3-1 (or the pseudogene TRBV3-2) with TRBJ2-1, with a tentative D call TRBD2 (6 bases). V lost 1 base and J 12 bases, leaving 16 bases between the germline ends. This CDR3 has 14 amino acids. Germline V gene lookup returns CDR1 LGHDT and CDR2 YNNKEL (reference sequence). The CDR3 nucleotides read TGTGCCAGCAGCCAAGCGCCCGTGAGGAGGGGGCAGTTCTTC. This codes for CASSQAPVRRGQFF.

V is TRBV5-5 and J is TRBJ2-7, with D tentatively TRBD1 (6 bases). The V end was cut by 1 base, the J end by 2 bases, with 10 bases between. Germline V gives CDR1 SGHKS, CDR2 YYEKEE (reference sequence). This CDR3 has 14 amino acids. The CDR3 spells CASSLSAGAYEQYF. DNA for the CDR3: TGTGCCAGCAGCTTGAGTGCAGGGGCCTACGAGCAGTACTTC.